What follows are 13 T cell receptor beta chains derived from one specimen sequenced in a study of blood T cell repertoires in COVID-19. TCRdb keeps only in-frame clones here, not all; method: immunoSEQ multiplex PCR. The table includes 250,000 to 350,000 clones, more than 70% detected once. Sequenced input: peripheral blood. All receptors derive from a woman in her 30s with COVID-19, enrolled during active disease.

A single count supports this clone. The chain carries TRBV3-1 (or the pseudogene TRBV3-2) and TRBJ1-1, with D possibly matching TRBD1 (5 bases). Germline values: CDR1 LGHDT, CDR2 YNNKEL (reference sequence). V was pared by 3 bases and J by 4 bases, with 12 bases between. This CDR3 spans 14 amino acids. The CDR3 DNA is TGTGCCAGCAGCCAGCGTCAAGGGGTCACTGAAGCTTTCTTT. It encodes CASSQRQGVTEAFF.

The V gene is TRBV19, the J gene TRBJ2-3; 8 positions agree with TRBD2. The CDR3 is made up of 16 amino acids. Germline V CDR1 and CDR2: LNHDA, SQIVND (reference sequence). Unmatched junction bases numbered 7, after V lost 3 bases and J lost 2 bases. CDR3 DNA sequence: TGTGCCAGTAGTATGGTTCCTAGCGGGTTCACAGATACGCAGTATTTT. Amino acids: CASSMVPSGFTDTQYF. Full variable domain (rest looked up from reference TRBV19 and TRBJ2-3): DGGITQSPKYLFRKEGQNVTLSCEQNLNHDAMYWYRQDPGQGLRLIYYSQIVNDFQKGDIAEGYSVSREKKESFPLTVTSAQKNPTAFYLCASSMVPSGFTDTQYFGPGTRLTVL.

This chain uses TRBV30 with TRBJ2-3, with D possibly TRBD2 on 6 matching bases. V lost 5 bases and J lost 0, with 15 bases in between. Germline loops: CDR1 GTSNPN, CDR2 SVGIG (reference sequence). This CDR3 comprises 15 residues. CDR3 nucleotides: TGTGCCTGGGACGGGACCGGGACTAGCACAGATACGCAGTATTTT. Its protein is CAWDGTGTSTDTQYF.

This chain links TRBV9 with TRBJ2-7; D not resolved. This CDR3 region has 12 residues. The germline V gene encodes CDR1 SGDLS and CDR2 YYNGEE. V dropped 0 bases and J dropped 6 bases, with 7 bases sitting between them. The CDR3 reads CASSVGHTEQYF. The CDR3 DNA sequence: TGTGCCAGCAGCGTAGGACACACCGAGCAGTACTTC.

CDR3 DNA sequence: TGTGCCAGCAGTTCCTCACTAGCGGGAGAGGGTGAGCAGTACTTC. Residues: CASSSSLAGEGEQYF. V usage is TRBV27 and J usage is TRBJ2-7; the match to TRBD2 covers 11 bases. CDR1 and CDR2 (germline): MNHEY, SMNVEV (reference sequence). Trimming cost V 4 bases and J 7 bases; bases outside gene matches: 9. The CDR3 extends over 15 amino acids.

The rearrangement joins TRBV30 to TRBJ2-6; D call uncertain. The CDR3 totals 16 residues. Germline V CDR1 and CDR2: GTSNPN, SVGIG (reference sequence). V dropped 0 bases and J dropped 2 bases, with 11 bases sitting between them. CDR3 DNA sequence: TGTGCCTGGAGTGTTGCTTCTCGCGCTGGGGCCAACGTCCTGACTTTC. Amino acid sequence: CAWSVASRAGANVLTF.

For the CDR3, the DNA is TGTGCCAGCAGCCAAGATCTTCCGGGTCAGAGCTCCTATAATTCACCCCTCCACTTT. This codes for CASSQDLPGQSSYNSPLHF. The gene calls are TRBV4-2 and TRBJ1-6; D uncertain. Germline loops: CDR1 LGHNA, CDR2 YNFKEQ. The length of the CDR3 is 19 residues. V gave up 0 bases and J gave up 0 bases, with 15 bases separating them.

J is TRBJ1-2 and V is TRBV4-1; D is ambiguous. The CDR3 extends over 15 amino acids. Germline CDR1 and CDR2: MGHRA and YSYEKL. V lost 0 bases, J lost 2 bases, and 10 bases lay in between. CDR3 residues: CASSQDGVPNYGYTF. The CDR3 DNA reads TGCGCCAGCAGCCAAGACGGGGTGCCGAACTATGGCTACACCTTC.

The table lists this clone with a few counts. The chain uses TRBV3-1 (or the pseudogene TRBV3-2) and TRBJ1-6; tentative D call: TRBD1 (5 bases). The ends were cut back, 4 bases at V and 6 bases at J, with 16 bases in the middle. This CDR3 has 16 residues. CDR1 and CDR2 from the germline V gene are LGHDT and YNNKEL (reference sequence). The CDR3 is CASSRLQGIGNSPLHF. The CDR3 DNA is TGTGCCAGCAGCCGACTTCAGGGAATCGGTAATTCACCCCTCCACTTT.

This rearrangement joins TRBV19 to TRBJ1-1; 7 bases are a match to TRBD1. CDR3 length: 16 residues. Germline CDR1 LNHDA, CDR2 SQIVND (reference sequence). The junction had 17 bases not matched to a gene; V was cut back by 2 bases and J by 11 bases. This CDR3 reads CASSIFGRDSSPGAFF. CDR3 sequence (DNA): TGTGCCAGTAGTATATTCGGCCGGGACAGTTCTCCAGGGGCTTTCTTT.

The chain is built from TRBV19 and TRBJ2-7; 11 positions agree with TRBD2. This CDR3 comprises 14 residues. Unmatched junction bases numbered 4, after V lost 4 bases and J lost 5 bases. The germline CDR1 and CDR2 sequences are LNHDA and SQIVND (reference sequence). CDR3 region: CASSNSGRANEQYF. CDR3 bases: TGTGCCAGTAGTAATAGCGGGAGGGCCAACGAGCAGTACTTC.

Worth noting for this clone: Other DNA sequences in this specimen translate into the identical CDR3. V and J are TRBV18 and TRBJ2-5; unclear D gene. Germline CDR1 is KGHSH and CDR2 is LQKENI. The CDR3 has 12 amino acids. Deletions cut 3 bases from V and 5 bases from J, with 7 bases between. The CDR3 DNA follows: TGTGCCAGCTCACCCGCCCGGGAGACCCAGTACTTC. Amino acids: CASSPARETQYF. The full variable domain, in which reference TRBV18 and TRBJ2-5 provide the parts outside the CDR3, is NAGVMQNPRHLVRRRGQEARLRCSPMKGHSHVYWYRQLPEEGLKFMVYLQKENIIDESGMPKERFSAEFPKEGPSILRIQQVVRGDSAAYFCASSPARETQYFGPGTRLLVL.

The chain uses TRBV7-9 and TRBJ2-5; TRBD1 matches at 11 bases. The length of the CDR3 is 16 residues. Germline V gene lookup returns CDR1 SEHNR and CDR2 FQNEAQ (reference sequence). Trimming removed 5 bases from V and 4 bases from J; junction bases left unmatched: 9. CDR3 loop: CASSPRTGGLGETQYF. The CDR3 DNA sequence: TGTGCCAGCAGCCCGAGGACAGGGGGCCTAGGAGAGACCCAGTACTTC. The variable domain in full, completed from reference TRBV7-9 and TRBJ2-5, reads DTGVSQNPRHKITKRGQNVTFRCDPISEHNRLYWYRQTLGQGPEFLTYFQNEAQLEKSRLLSDRFSAERPKGSFSTLEIQRTEQGDSAMYLCASSPRTGGLGETQYFGPGTRLLVL.